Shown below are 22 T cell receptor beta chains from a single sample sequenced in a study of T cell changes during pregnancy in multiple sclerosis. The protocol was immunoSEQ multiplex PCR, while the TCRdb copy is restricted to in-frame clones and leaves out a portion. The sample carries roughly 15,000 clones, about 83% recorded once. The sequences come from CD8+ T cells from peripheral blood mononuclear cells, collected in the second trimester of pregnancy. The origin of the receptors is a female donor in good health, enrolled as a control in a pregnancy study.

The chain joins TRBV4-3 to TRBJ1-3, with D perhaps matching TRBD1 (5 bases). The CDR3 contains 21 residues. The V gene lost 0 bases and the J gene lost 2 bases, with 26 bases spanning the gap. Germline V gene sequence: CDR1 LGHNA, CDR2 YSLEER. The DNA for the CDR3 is TGCGCCAGCAGCCAAGATAAGCCGACCCGGGGGGACTTTCGGGCTGGAAACACCATATATTTT. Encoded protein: CASSQDKPTRGDFRAGNTIYF.

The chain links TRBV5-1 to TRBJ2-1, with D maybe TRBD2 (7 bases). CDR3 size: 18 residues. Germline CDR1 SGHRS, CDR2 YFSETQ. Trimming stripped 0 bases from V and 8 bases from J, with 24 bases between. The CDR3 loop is CASSLGARGGLYPDEQFF. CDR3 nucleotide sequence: TGCGCCAGCAGCTTGGGAGCTAGGGGGGGACTCTACCCGGATGAGCAGTTCTTC.

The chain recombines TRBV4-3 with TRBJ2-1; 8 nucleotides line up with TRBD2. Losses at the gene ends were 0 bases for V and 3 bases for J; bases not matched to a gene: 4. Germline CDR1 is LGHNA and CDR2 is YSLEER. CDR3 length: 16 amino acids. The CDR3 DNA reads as TGCGCCAGCAGCCAAGAGGCGAGCGGGGGCTACAATGAGCAGTTCTTC. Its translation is CASSQEASGGYNEQFF.

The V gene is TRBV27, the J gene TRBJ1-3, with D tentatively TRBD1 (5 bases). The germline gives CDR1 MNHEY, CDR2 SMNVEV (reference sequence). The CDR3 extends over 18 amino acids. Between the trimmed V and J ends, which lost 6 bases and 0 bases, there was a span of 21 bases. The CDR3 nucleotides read TGTGCCAGCAGCTATACCGGGGGACCCAAAAGCTCTGGAAACACCATATATTTT. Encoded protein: CASSYTGGPKSSGNTIYF.

The CDR3 sequence: CASSQRQGDEQYF. CDR3 in DNA: TGCGCCAGCAGCCAGAGACAGGGCGACGAGCAGTACTTC. The V and J genes are TRBV4-3 and TRBJ2-7; 7 bases line up with TRBD1. The germline V gene encodes CDR1 LGHNA and CDR2 YSLEER. V was pared by 3 bases and J by 5 bases, with 4 bases of the junction left unmatched. The CDR3 is 13 amino acids.

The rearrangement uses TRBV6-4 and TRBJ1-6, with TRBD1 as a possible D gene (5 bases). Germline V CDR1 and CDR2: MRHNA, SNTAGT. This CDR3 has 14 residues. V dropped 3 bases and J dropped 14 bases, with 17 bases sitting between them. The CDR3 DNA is TGTGCCAGCAGTGAGGAGGGATCTAGGGGAACCCTCCACTTT. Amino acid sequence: CASSEEGSRGTLHF.

This CDR3 reads CASSLSNLGTDTQYF. The CDR3 coding sequence is TGTGCCAGCAGCTTGTCCAACTTGGGCACAGATACGCAGTATTTT. The chain links TRBV7-8 to TRBJ2-3; D uncertain. The V gene lost 3 bases and the J gene lost 1 base, with 11 bases spanning the gap. CDR1 SGHVS and CDR2 FQNEAQ come from the germline V gene. The CDR3 has 15 residues.

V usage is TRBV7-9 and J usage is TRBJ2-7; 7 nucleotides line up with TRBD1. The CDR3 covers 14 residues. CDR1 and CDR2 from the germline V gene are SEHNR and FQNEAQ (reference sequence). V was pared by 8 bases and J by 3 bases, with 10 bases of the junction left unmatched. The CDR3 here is CASADPGQLYEQYF. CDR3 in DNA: TGTGCCAGCGCGGACCCGGGACAGCTCTACGAGCAGTACTTC. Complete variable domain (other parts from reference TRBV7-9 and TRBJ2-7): DTGVSQNPRHKITKRGQNVTFRCDPISEHNRLYWYRQTLGQGPEFLTYFQNEAQLEKSRLLSDRFSAERPKGSFSTLEIQRTEQGDSAMYLCASADPGQLYEQYFGPGTRLTVT.

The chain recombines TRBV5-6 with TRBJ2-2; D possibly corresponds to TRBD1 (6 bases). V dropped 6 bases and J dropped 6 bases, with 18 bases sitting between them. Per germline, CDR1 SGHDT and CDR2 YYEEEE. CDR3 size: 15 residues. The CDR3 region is CASTLRYRASGELFF. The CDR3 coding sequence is TGTGCCAGCACCCTGAGGTACAGGGCTTCCGGGGAGCTGTTTTTT.

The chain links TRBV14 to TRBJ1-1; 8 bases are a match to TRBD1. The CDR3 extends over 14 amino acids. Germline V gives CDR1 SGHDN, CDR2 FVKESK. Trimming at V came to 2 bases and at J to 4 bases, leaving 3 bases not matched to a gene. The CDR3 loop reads CASSQRDRPTEAFF. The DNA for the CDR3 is TGTGCCAGCAGCCAAAGGGACAGGCCCACTGAAGCTTTCTTT.

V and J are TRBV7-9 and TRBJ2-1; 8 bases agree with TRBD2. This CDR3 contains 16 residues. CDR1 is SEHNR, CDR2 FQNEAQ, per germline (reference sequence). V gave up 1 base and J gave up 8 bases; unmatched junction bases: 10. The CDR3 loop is CASSLGPAGVPDEQFF. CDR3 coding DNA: TGTGCCAGCAGCTTAGGTCCAGCGGGGGTGCCAGATGAGCAGTTCTTC.

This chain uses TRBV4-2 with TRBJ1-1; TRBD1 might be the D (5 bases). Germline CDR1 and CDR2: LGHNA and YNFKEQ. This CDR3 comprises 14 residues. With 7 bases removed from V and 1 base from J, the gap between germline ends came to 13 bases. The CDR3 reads CASTPGLENTEAFF. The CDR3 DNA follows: TGTGCCAGCACCCCGGGACTGGAGAACACTGAAGCTTTCTTT.

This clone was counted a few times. The CDR3 region is CASSLWGGLNEKLFF. In DNA form, the CDR3 reads TGTGCCAGCAGTTTATGGGGGGGGCTTAATGAAAAACTGTTTTTT. The V call is TRBV27, the J call TRBJ1-4, with TRBD1 as a possible D gene (6 bases). With 1 base removed from V and 4 bases from J, the gap between germline ends came to 10 bases. Germline CDR1 MNHEY, CDR2 SMNVEV (reference sequence). The CDR3 extends over 15 amino acids.

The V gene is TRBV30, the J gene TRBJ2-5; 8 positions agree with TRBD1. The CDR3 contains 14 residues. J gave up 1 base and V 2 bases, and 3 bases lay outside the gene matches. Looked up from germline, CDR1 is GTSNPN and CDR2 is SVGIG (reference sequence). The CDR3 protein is CAWSPGTGQETQYF. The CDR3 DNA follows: TGTGCCTGGAGTCCGGGGACAGGCCAAGAGACCCAGTACTTC.

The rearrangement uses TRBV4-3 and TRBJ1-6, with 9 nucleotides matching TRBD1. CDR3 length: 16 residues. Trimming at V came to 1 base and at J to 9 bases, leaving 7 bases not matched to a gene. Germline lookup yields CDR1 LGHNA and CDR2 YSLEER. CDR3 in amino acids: CASSQVRTGDVSPLHF. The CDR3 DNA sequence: TGCGCCAGCAGCCAAGTCAGGACAGGGGATGTTTCACCCCTCCACTTT.

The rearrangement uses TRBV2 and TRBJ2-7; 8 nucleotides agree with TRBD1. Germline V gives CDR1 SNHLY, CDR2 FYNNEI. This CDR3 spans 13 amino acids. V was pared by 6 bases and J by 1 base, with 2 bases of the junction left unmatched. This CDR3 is CASRQGVSYEQYF. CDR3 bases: TGTGCCAGCAGACAGGGGGTTTCCTACGAGCAGTACTTC.

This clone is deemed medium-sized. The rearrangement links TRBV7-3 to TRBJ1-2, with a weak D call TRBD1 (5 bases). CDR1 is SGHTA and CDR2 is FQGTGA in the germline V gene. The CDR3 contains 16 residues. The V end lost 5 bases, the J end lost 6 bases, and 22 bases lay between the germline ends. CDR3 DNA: TGTGCCAGCAGCCAGATGGGAGGGGAAGCGTTGAATGGCTACACCTTC. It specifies CASSQMGGEALNGYTF. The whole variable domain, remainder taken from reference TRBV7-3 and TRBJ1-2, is GAGVSQTPSNKVTEKGKYVELRCDPISGHTALYWYRQSLGQGPEFLIYFQGTGAADDSGLPNDRFFAVRPEGSVSTLKIQRTERGDSAVYLCASSQMGGEALNGYTFGSGTRLTVV.

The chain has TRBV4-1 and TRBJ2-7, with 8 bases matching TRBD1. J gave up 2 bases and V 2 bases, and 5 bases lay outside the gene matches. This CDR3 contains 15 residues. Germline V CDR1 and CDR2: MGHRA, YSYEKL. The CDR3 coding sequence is TGCGCCAGCAGCCAAACGACAGGGGAGGCCTACGAGCAGTACTTC. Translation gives CASSQTTGEAYEQYF.

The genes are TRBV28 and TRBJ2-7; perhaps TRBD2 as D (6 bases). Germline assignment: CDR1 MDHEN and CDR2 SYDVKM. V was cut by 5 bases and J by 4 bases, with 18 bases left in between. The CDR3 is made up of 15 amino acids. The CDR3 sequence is CASSPFSMTRYEQYF. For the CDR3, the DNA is TGTGCCAGCAGTCCCTTTTCCATGACTAGGTACGAGCAGTACTTC.

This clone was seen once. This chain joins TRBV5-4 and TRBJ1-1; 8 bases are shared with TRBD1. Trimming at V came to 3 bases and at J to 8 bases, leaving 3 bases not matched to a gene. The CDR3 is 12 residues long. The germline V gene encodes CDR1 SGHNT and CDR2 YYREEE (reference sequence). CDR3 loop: CASSSGQGEAFF. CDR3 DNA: TGTGCCAGCAGCTCCGGACAGGGCGAAGCTTTCTTT.

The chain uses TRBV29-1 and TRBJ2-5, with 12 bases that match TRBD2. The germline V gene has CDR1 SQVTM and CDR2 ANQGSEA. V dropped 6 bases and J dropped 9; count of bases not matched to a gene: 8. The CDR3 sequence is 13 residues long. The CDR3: CSVLPSGGAPQYF. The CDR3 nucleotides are TGCAGCGTACTCCCTAGCGGGGGGGCTCCCCAGTACTTC.

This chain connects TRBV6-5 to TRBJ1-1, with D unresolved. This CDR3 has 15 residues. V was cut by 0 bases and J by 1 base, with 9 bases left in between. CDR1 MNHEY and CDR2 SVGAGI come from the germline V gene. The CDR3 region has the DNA TGTGCCAGCAGTTACTCGTCGGGAACGAACACTGAAGCTTTCTTT. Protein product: CASSYSSGTNTEAFF.